This section outlines one TCR beta chain sequence together with its context. What it recognizes is unknown. Within the sample, other DNA sequences also encode this same CDR3. Based on CD45RO/CCR7/CD25/CD127/CD95/CD27, CD4+ regulatory, stem cell-like memory, naive and central memory cells were sorted. Investigators reverse transcribed all isolated RNA, so they sequenced expressed TCRB transcripts. The repertoire was sequenced with immunoSEQ multiplex PCR; TCRdb's copy has only in-frame clones and lacks some. The sample consists of roughly 380,000 clones, about 20% of them appearing once. The data were taken from a study of beta chain features in type 1 diabetes. Whole-study context: There were 90 million to 110 million sorted cells examined across all samples.

Germline V lookup: CDR1 SGHTA, CDR2 FQGTGA. The ends were cut back, 2 bases at V and 5 bases at J, with 7 bases in the middle. This CDR3 contains 13 residues. Findings of the study overall: A cDNA-based sequencing approach could over-represent cells with high TCR expression.

The receptor was derived from a woman under 30 in good health. Sequencing was performed on naive CD4+ T cells from blood. The chain uses TRBV7-3 and TRBJ2-1; D may be TRBD1 (5 bases). CDR3 sequence reads: CASSLSGNNEQFF. The CDR3 nucleotides are TGTGCCAGCAGCTTATCAGGGAACAATGAGCAGTTCTTC.